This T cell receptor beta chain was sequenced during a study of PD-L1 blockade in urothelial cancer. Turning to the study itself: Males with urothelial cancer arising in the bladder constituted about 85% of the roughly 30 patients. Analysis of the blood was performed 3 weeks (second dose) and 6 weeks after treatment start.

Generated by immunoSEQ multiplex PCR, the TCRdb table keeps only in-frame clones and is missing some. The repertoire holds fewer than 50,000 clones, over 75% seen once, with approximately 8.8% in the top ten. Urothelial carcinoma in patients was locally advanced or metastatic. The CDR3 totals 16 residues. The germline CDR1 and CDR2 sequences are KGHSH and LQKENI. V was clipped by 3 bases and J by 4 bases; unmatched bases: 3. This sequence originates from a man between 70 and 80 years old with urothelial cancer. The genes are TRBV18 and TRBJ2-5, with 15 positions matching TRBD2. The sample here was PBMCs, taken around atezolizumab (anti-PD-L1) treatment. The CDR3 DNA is TGTGCCAGCTCACCGCCGGGACTAGCGGGAGGAGAGACCCAGTACTTC. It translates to CASSPPGLAGGETQYF.